Following are 17 T cell receptor beta chains from one sample sequenced in a study of blood T cell repertoires in COVID-19. The method was immunoSEQ multiplex PCR; TCRdb's version includes in-frame clones alone and lacks a portion of them. The sample has some 300,000 clones; around 90% are singletons. The specimen sequenced was peripheral blood. These TCRs come from a woman in her forties or fifties with COVID-19, enrolled during active disease.

The chain employs TRBV6-1 and TRBJ2-6, with D possibly TRBD1 on 6 matching bases. V lost 2 bases and J lost 0, with 14 bases in between. This CDR3 has 18 residues. Germline CDR1 reads MNHNS; CDR2 reads SASEGT. In DNA form, the CDR3 reads TGTGCCAGCAGTGAATATCCGGGACAAGTCTCTGGGGCCAACGTCCTGACTTTC. Amino acids: CASSEYPGQVSGANVLTF.

The chain combines TRBV11-2 with TRBJ2-7; TRBD1 matches at 10 bases. Germline lookup yields CDR1 SGHAT and CDR2 FQNNGV. Trimming took 3 bases from V and 3 from J; bases not matched to a gene: 8. This CDR3 contains 16 residues. The chain's CDR3 is CASSLTGGSSFYEQYF. In nucleotides, the CDR3 is TGTGCCAGCAGCTTGACAGGGGGCTCTTCATTCTACGAGCAGTACTTC.

This chain links TRBV4-3 with TRBJ2-3, with a weak D call TRBD1 (5 bases). This CDR3 is built from 14 residues. V was trimmed by 0 bases and J by 7 bases, leaving 11 bases between them. Germline V gene lookup returns CDR1 LGHNA and CDR2 YSLEER. Here the CDR3 reads CASSQDQGMNTQYF. DNA for the CDR3: TGCGCCAGCAGCCAAGATCAGGGTATGAATACGCAGTATTTT.

The rearrangement joins TRBV12-3 or TRBV12-4 to TRBJ1-1; unclear D gene. The CDR3 runs to 12 residues. Trimming took 5 bases from V and 13 from J, leaving 17 bases between them. DNA for the CDR3: TGTGCCAGCAGTCTTCGGCCCCTAGAGATTTTCTTT. The encoded protein is CASSLRPLEIFF.

The V gene is TRBV2, the J gene TRBJ1-5; D remains unclear. The CDR3 is made up of 14 amino acids. Germline V CDR1 and CDR2: SNHLY, FYNNEI. V lost 3 bases and J lost 4, with 10 bases in between. The CDR3 is CASSDTRTNQPQHF. The CDR3 DNA reads TGTGCCAGCAGTGACACCCGGACTAATCAGCCCCAGCATTTT.

The chain carries TRBV2 and TRBJ1-2, with no clear D. This CDR3 has 12 residues. Germline-derived CDR1 and CDR2 are SNHLY and FYNNEI. The V gene lost 8 bases and the J gene lost 2 bases, with 9 bases spanning the gap. The chain's CDR3 is CASAATNYGYTF. The CDR3 DNA is TGTGCCAGCGCAGCGACGAACTATGGCTACACCTTC.

J is TRBJ2-7 and V is TRBV7-2; tentatively, D is TRBD1 (6 bases). Trimming cost V 2 bases and J 2 bases, with 13 bases left between them. Germline CDR1 SGHTA, CDR2 FQGNSA. The CDR3 runs to 15 residues. This CDR3 is CASSLQWDKTYEQYF. The CDR3 DNA sequence: TGTGCCAGCAGCTTACAGTGGGACAAAACCTACGAGCAGTACTTC. The variable domain in full, with the rest retrieved from reference TRBV7-2 and TRBJ2-7, is GAGVSQSPSNKVTEKGKDVELRCDPISGHTALYWYRQSLGQGLEFLIYFQGNSAPDKSGLPSDRFSAERTGGSVSTLTIQRTQQEDSAVYLCASSLQWDKTYEQYFGPGTRLTVT.

This rearrangement joins TRBV27 to TRBJ2-1; 10 nucleotides align to TRBD1. Germline V CDR1 and CDR2: MNHEY, SMNVEV (reference sequence). The ends lost 5 bases at V and 7 bases at J; junction bases unmatched: 8. This CDR3 has 15 amino acids. The CDR3, as DNA: TGTGCCAGCAGTATCCCGGGACAGGGGCTTAATGAGCAGTTCTTC. This codes for CASSIPGQGLNEQFF.

V and J are TRBV19 and TRBJ1-2; TRBD1 matches at 7 bases. This CDR3 contains 14 residues. V lost 8 bases, J lost 2 bases, and 8 bases stayed unmatched. Looked up from germline, CDR1 is LNHDA and CDR2 is SQIVND (reference sequence). The CDR3 loop reads CASLKGTENYGYTF. CDR3 coding DNA: TGTGCCAGTCTCAAAGGGACAGAGAACTATGGCTACACCTTC.

The chain carries TRBV6-5 and TRBJ2-7, with 8 bases aligning to TRBD2. J was trimmed by 2 bases and V by 7 bases; bases with no gene match: 7. This CDR3 is 14 amino acids long. In germline, CDR1 is MNHEY, CDR2 SVGAGI. The CDR3 here is CASKKGLGTYEQYF. The CDR3 DNA reads TGTGCCAGCAAAAAGGGACTAGGGACCTACGAGCAGTACTTC.

This clone was seen once. The chain is built from TRBV13 and TRBJ2-5; D uncertain. Per the germline V gene, CDR1 is PRHDT and CDR2 is FYEKMQ (reference sequence). The germline V and J ends were trimmed by 2 bases and 4 bases, with 8 bases remaining between them. The CDR3 loop spans 13 amino acids. The CDR3 DNA follows: TGTGCCAGCAGCTTACTTAGAGGAGAGACCCAGTACTTC. It codes for CASSLLRGETQYF. The full variable domain, completed using reference TRBV13 and TRBJ2-5, is AAGVIQSPRHLIKEKRETATLKCYPIPRHDTVYWYQQGPGQDPQFLISFYEKMQSDKGSIPDRFSAQQFSDYHSELNMSSLELGDSALYFCASSLLRGETQYFGPGTRLLVL.

This clone was seen more than once but under ten times. This sequence joins TRBV5-6 and TRBJ1-2; a weak D match, TRBD1 (6 bases). V lost 4 bases, J lost 4 bases, and 11 bases lay in between. CDR1 SGHDT and CDR2 YYEEEE come from the germline V gene. This CDR3 is built from 13 residues. The CDR3 sequence is CASSDRTVYGYTF. CDR3 sequence (DNA): TGTGCCAGCAGCGACCGGACAGTCTATGGCTACACCTTC.

The rearrangement links TRBV27 to TRBJ1-6; D remains ambiguous. Germline V gives CDR1 MNHEY, CDR2 SMNVEV (reference sequence). The CDR3 sequence is 13 residues long. Trimming took off 6 bases at V and 14 bases at J, with 17 bases between the two ends. CDR3 coding DNA: TGTGCCAGCAGGACGACCGGGATGAACGCCCTCCACTTT. It yields the protein CASRTTGMNALHF.

CDR3 coding DNA: TGTGCCAGCTCACCCTCTACAGGGGACTATGGCTACACCTTC. Its translation: CASSPSTGDYGYTF. The chain combines TRBV18 with TRBJ1-2, with 7 bases that match TRBD1. CDR3 length equals 14 residues. Trimming removed 3 bases from V and 3 bases from J; junction bases left unmatched: 4. Germline CDR1 KGHSH, CDR2 LQKENI.

The chain has TRBV7-3 and TRBJ2-7; D unresolved. This CDR3 has 15 amino acids. Trimming pared 4 bases from V and 1 base from J, leaving 14 bases between. Germline V CDR1 and CDR2: SGHTA, FQGTGA. The DNA of the CDR3 is TGTGCCAGCAGCTCCTATACCCGCTCTTCCTACGAGCAGTACTTC. Its translation: CASSSYTRSSYEQYF. Drawing the rest from reference TRBV7-3 and TRBJ2-7, the complete variable domain is GAGVSQTPSNKVTEKGKYVELRCDPISGHTALYWYRQSLGQGPEFLIYFQGTGAADDSGLPNDRFFAVRPEGSVSTLKIQRTERGDSAVYLCASSSYTRSSYEQYFGPGTRLTVT.

V gene TRBV29-1 combines with J gene TRBJ2-5, with 12 bases aligning to TRBD1. Germline lookup yields CDR1 SQVTM and CDR2 ANQGSEA. V trimming: 3 bases; J trimming: 5 bases; junction bases outside the gene matches: 7. The CDR3 totals 15 residues. The CDR3 spells CSVETGTGGFETQYF. The CDR3 DNA reads as TGCAGCGTTGAGACCGGGACAGGGGGCTTCGAGACCCAGTACTTC.

This rearrangement joins TRBV12-5 to TRBJ2-1; the D gene is possibly TRBD2 (6 bases). The CDR3 loop spans 13 amino acids. Trimming took off 7 bases at V and 10 bases at J, with 17 bases between the two ends. CDR1 is LGHNT and CDR2 is FRNRAP in the germline V gene. CDR3 nucleotide sequence: TGTGCTAGTGCCCCGGGAGCGACCCGGGAGCAGTTCTTC. Translated: CASAPGATREQFF.